This T cell receptor beta chain was captured by sequencing in a study of T cells in Graves' hyperthyroidism and ophthalmopathy. General study results and limits: Peripheral blood also featured most of the thyroid clonotypes expanded above 0.001.

This clonotype was counted ten times or more. Antigen unknown. CDR3 size: 15 residues. Germline V lookup: CDR1 SEHNR, CDR2 FQNEAQ (reference sequence). The J segment lost 7 bases and the V segment lost 3 bases, leaving 6 bases of the junction unmatched. Regions amplified from RNA transcripts were the TCR beta CDR3 regions. The TCR CDR3 first-round RT-PCR relied on the HTBI primer set. TCRdb ran MiXCR on the multiplex PCR reads and lists one entry per CDR3 protein. The repertoire has over 450,000 distinct CDR3 sequences, approximately 14% of them found once; the top ten carry 15% to 20%. Thyroid ultrasound and orbital computed tomography, with clinical symptoms and serum thyroxine and TRAb, informed diagnoses.

This rearrangement joins TRBV7-9 to TRBJ1-6, with 7 bases aligning to TRBD1. The receptor was isolated from a woman aged 18-35 years with Graves' hyperthyroidism. Source material: blood. CDR3 residues: CASSFLGTENSPLHF. CDR3 DNA sequence: TGTGCCAGCAGCTTCCTCGGGACAGAAAATTCACCCCTCCACTTT.